A single sample gave rise to the 11 T cell receptor beta chains below, sequenced in a study of blood T cell repertoires in COVID-19 (dated by TCRdb to the early 2020s). The library was built by means of the immunoSEQ multiplex PCR assay. TCRdb mirrors the immuneACCESS table, restricted to in-frame sequences. Some clones are absent from its copies; in checked studies, under half trace to an unresolved V gene, and the reason for the others is unknown. The sample profile shows about 320,000 clones; around 90% of them were found once. Of the sample, roughly 5.2% falls within the top ten clones. Sequenced input: PBMCs or T cells enriched from blood (not recorded which). The receptors come from a man in his sixties who had recovered from COVID-19.

V usage is TRBV3-1 (or the pseudogene TRBV3-2) and J usage is TRBJ1-4; 7 bases map to TRBD1. This CDR3 comprises 16 residues. V was pared by 4 bases and J by 3 bases, with 8 bases of the junction left unmatched. CDR1 is LGHDT, CDR2 YNNKEL, per germline (reference sequence). CDR3 region: CASSLGIQGANEKLFF. The DNA of the CDR3 is TGTGCCAGCAGCCTTGGGATTCAGGGGGCTAATGAAAAACTGTTTTTT.

In DNA form, the CDR3 reads TGTGCCAGCAGAAATCTAGCGGGAGGAGCCACAGATACGCAGTATTTT. This encodes CASRNLAGGATDTQYF. J is TRBJ2-3 and V is TRBV3-1 (or the pseudogene TRBV3-2), with TRBD2 matching over 11 bases. There are 16 residues in the CDR3. Germline CDR1 LGHDT, CDR2 YNNKEL (reference sequence). V gave up 6 bases and J gave up 2 bases; unmatched junction bases: 7.

CDR3 amino acids: CASSSAGAGHPRVAETQYF. The CDR3 nucleotides are TGTGCCAGCAGTTCGGCGGGAGCGGGACACCCGAGGGTAGCGGAGACCCAGTACTTC. The rearrangement joins TRBV28 to TRBJ2-5, with D maybe TRBD2 (7 bases). Trimming cost V 4 bases and J 5 bases, with 29 bases left between them. The CDR3 has 19 amino acids. Germline assignment: CDR1 MDHEN and CDR2 SYDVKM.

This chain links TRBV28 with TRBJ2-2; 8 bases align to TRBD2. The germline gives CDR1 MDHEN, CDR2 SYDVKM. The CDR3 runs to 14 residues. The junction had 6 bases not matched to a gene; V was cut back by 5 bases and J by 7 bases. CDR3 nucleotide sequence: TGTGCCAGCAGTGACTCGGGAGGGCTCGGGGAGCTGTTTTTT. Its protein product is CASSDSGGLGELFF.

The chain couples TRBV5-1 to TRBJ2-5, with D perhaps matching TRBD1 (6 bases). The ends were cut back, 4 bases at V and 1 base at J, with 11 bases in the middle. This CDR3 comprises 14 residues. Germline V gives CDR1 SGHRS, CDR2 YFSETQ. CDR3 amino acids: CASSTTGTQETQYF. DNA of the CDR3: TGCGCCAGCAGCACAACAGGGACCCAAGAGACCCAGTACTTC.

As to this clone: The sample contains more than one DNA sequence encoding this CDR3. The CDR3 is CASSERLAGEETQYF. The CDR3 DNA reads TGTGCCAGCAGTGAGAGGCTAGCGGGAGAAGAGACCCAGTACTTC. V is TRBV2 and J is TRBJ2-5; TRBD2 agrees at 10 bases. With V trimmed by 3 bases and J by 3 bases, 4 bases remained unmatched. The CDR3 is 15 residues long. The germline V gene encodes CDR1 SNHLY and CDR2 FYNNEI.

J is TRBJ1-6 and V is TRBV9; unclear D gene. Germline values: CDR1 SGDLS, CDR2 YYNGEE. The CDR3 loop spans 15 amino acids. V dropped 3 bases and J dropped 5 bases, with 12 bases sitting between them. CDR3 sequence: CASSGSTVNNSPLHF. CDR3 nucleotide sequence: TGTGCCAGCAGCGGATCAACAGTAAATAATTCACCCCTCCACTTT.

J is TRBJ2-2 and V is TRBV29-1; TRBD2 aligns across 11 bases. The CDR3 covers 16 residues. V shed 7 bases and J 6 bases; nucleotides not matched to a gene: 13. Germline CDR1 reads SQVTM; CDR2 reads ANQGSEA. The CDR3 loop reads CSAGGTSGSLAGELFF. For the CDR3, the DNA is TGCAGCGCCGGCGGGACTAGCGGTAGCTTGGCCGGGGAGCTGTTTTTT.

The rearrangement uses TRBV3-1 (or the pseudogene TRBV3-2) and TRBJ1-5; TRBD1 matches at 9 bases. From germline, CDR1 is LGHDT and CDR2 YNNKEL (reference sequence). This CDR3 is built from 14 residues. The junction had 1 base not matched to a gene; V was cut back by 4 bases and J by 3 bases. This CDR3 reads CASSLQGANQPQHF. The DNA of the CDR3 is TGTGCCAGCAGCCTACAGGGGGCCAATCAGCCCCAGCATTTT.

The rearrangement joins TRBV18 to TRBJ2-1, with D tentatively TRBD2 (6 bases). The CDR3 runs to 16 residues. In germline, CDR1 is KGHSH, CDR2 LQKENI. V was clipped by 4 bases and J by 2 bases, with 15 bases between them. DNA for the CDR3: TGTGCCAGCTCACTTCTATCGGGAGTAGCCTACAATGAGCAGTTCTTC. The encoded protein is CASSLLSGVAYNEQFF.

V and J are TRBV10-3 and TRBJ2-3; weak D call: TRBD2 (8 bases). From germline, CDR1 is ENHRY and CDR2 SYGVKD. V was pared by 8 bases and J by 4 bases, with 31 bases between. This CDR3 contains 19 residues. The CDR3 here is CAIGQDRSTTSGRSDTQYF. The CDR3 DNA sequence: TGTGCCATCGGCCAGGACAGGAGCACCACTAGCGGCAGGTCAGATACGCAGTATTTT.